This is a list of T cell receptor beta chains from one sample in a study of T cells after posttransplantation cyclophosphamide. Data came from immunoSEQ multiplex PCR; TCRdb stores just in-frame clones and leaves some out. The table records some 19,000 clones, 70% to 85% of them present only once. This specimen consisted of PBMCs, obtained after an allogeneic stem cell transplant with post-transplant cyclophosphamide. The source is a male patient in his 30s who received an allogeneic stem cell transplant from a related donor, was CMV-positive, and had acute GVHD only. Some T cells may be graft donor cells. Each CDR3 is given with its conserved first and last residue. D genes are given only for firm matches. Clone size is shown for a subset of rows, as once, few, many or a class of expanded clone.

abundance,v_gene,d_gene,j_gene,CDR3nt,CDR3aa
NA,TRBV27,NA,TRBJ2-7,TGTGCCAGCAGGGTACCAGGGGAAGATGTTAACGAGCAGTACTTC,CASRVPGEDVNEQYF
NA,TRBV18,NA,TRBJ2-6,TGTGCCAGCTCACCCCCAGGGGGGAGGATCTCTGGGGCCAACGTCCTGACTTTC,CASSPPGGRISGANVLTF
NA,TRBV18,NA,TRBJ1-5,TGTGCCAGCTCACCGGACGGGAGTCAGCCCCAGCATTTT,CASSPDGSQPQHF
few,TRBV15,NA,TRBJ2-1,TGTGCCACCAGCAGCTTAACTCGAGTCTACTCCTACAATGAGCAGTTCTTC,CATSSLTRVYSYNEQFF
NA,TRBV9,TRBD1,TRBJ2-7,TGTGCCAGCAGCGAGGGGACAGGGGGAACCTACGAGCAGTACTTC,CASSEGTGGTYEQYF
NA,TRBV5-5,TRBD1,TRBJ1-1,TGTGCCAGCAGCCTCGACAGGGGGAAGGCTGAAGCTTTCTTT,CASSLDRGKAEAFF
NA,TRBV5-1,NA,TRBJ1-4,TGCGCCAGCAGCGACCGGGACTCCGGTGAAAAACTGTTTTTT,CASSDRDSGEKLFF
NA,TRBV18,NA,TRBJ1-6,TGTGCCAGCTCCCAGGGGTCGAACAATTCACCCCTCCACTTT,CASSQGSNNSPLHF
NA,TRBV29-1,TRBD2,TRBJ2-5,TGCAGCCTTAGACTAGCGGGGGGGCCATGGGAGACCCAGTACTTC,CSLRLAGGPWETQYF
NA,TRBV18,TRBD2,TRBJ2-7,TGTGCCAGCTCACCCAGCGGGACCTACGAGCAGTACTTC,CASSPSGTYEQYF
NA,TRBV29-1,TRBD1,TRBJ1-2,TGCAGCGTTCAACACGGACAGGGAAACTATGGCTACACCTTC,CSVQHGQGNYGYTF
NA,TRBV28,TRBD1,TRBJ1-2,TGTGCCAGCAGTCGTGGGACAGGGGGCGCTTTGGTTGGTGGCTACACCTTC,CASSRGTGGALVGGYTF
once,TRBV14,NA,TRBJ2-7,TGTGCCAGCAGCCAAGTAGGTAGGGAGGCCTACGAGCAGTACTTC,CASSQVGREAYEQYF
NA,TRBV4-3,TRBD2,TRBJ2-1,TGCGCCAGCAGCCAAGTAGTCAGTCTAGCGGGGGGCCCGGCAACCTACAATGAGCAGTTCTTC,CASSQVVSLAGGPATYNEQFF
NA,TRBV5-1,TRBD1,TRBJ1-2,TGCGCCAGCAGCTTGGGACAGGGTGGCTATGGCTACACCTTC,CASSLGQGGYGYTF
NA,TRBV7-9,TRBD1,TRBJ2-1,TGTGCCAGCAGCTCCTGGGACAGGGGGCCGAATGAGCAGTTCTTC,CASSSWDRGPNEQFF
NA,TRBV6-5,TRBD2,TRBJ2-1,TGTGCCAGCAGCGAAAGGACTAGCGGGGGATTTGAGCAGTTCTTC,CASSERTSGGFEQFF
NA,TRBV30,NA,TRBJ1-5,TGTGCCTGGAGTGTAGGGGTATCCGATAATCAGCCCCAGCATTTT,CAWSVGVSDNQPQHF
NA,TRBV30,NA,TRBJ1-1,TGTGCCTGGAGTGTAGACAGTCAGAACACTGAAGCTTTCTTT,CAWSVDSQNTEAFF
NA,TRBV7-2,NA,TRBJ1-2,TGTGCCAGCAGCCCCACTCTAACGGACTCCTATGGCTACACCTTC,CASSPTLTDSYGYTF
NA,TRBV11-3,NA,TRBJ1-6,TGTGCCAGCAGCTTCAGCGGTTCACCCCTCCACTTT,CASSFSGSPLHF
NA,TRBV18,NA,TRBJ2-1,TGTGCCAGCTCACCTTTTGGGGGGAGCTCCTACAATGAGCAGTTCTTC,CASSPFGGSSYNEQFF
few,TRBV4-3,TRBD1,TRBJ2-1,TGCGCCAGCAGCCGCAGACAGGGGCCTGGTGGCAATGAGCAGTTCTTC,CASSRRQGPGGNEQFF
NA,TRBV7-6,TRBD1,TRBJ1-5,TGTGCCAGCAGCTTAGGACAGGGGCCCGGCAATCAGCCCCAGCATTTT,CASSLGQGPGNQPQHF
NA,TRBV21-1,NA,TRBJ2-5,TGTGCCAGCAGCGGGGCCAGGGGGAAATGGTACCAAGAGACCCAGTACTTC,CASSGARGKWYQETQYF
NA,TRBV5-1,TRBD2,TRBJ2-3,TGCGCCAGCAGCTTGTGGTCGACTAGCGGGGCCGCAGATACGCAGTATTTT,CASSLWSTSGAADTQYF
NA,TRBV4-2,NA,TRBJ1-2,TGTGCCAGCAGCCAAGATTACGGGGTGCTACATGGCTACACCTTC,CASSQDYGVLHGYTF
NA,TRBV6-5,TRBD2,TRBJ2-7,TGTGCCAGCAGTTACTCAGGTAGCGGGGAAGGCGAGCAGTACTTC,CASSYSGSGEGEQYF
NA,TRBV6-6,TRBD1,TRBJ1-1,TGTGCCAGCAGTTACGATGACAGGGGAAGCACTGAAGCTTTCTTT,CASSYDDRGSTEAFF
NA,TRBV6-5,TRBD1,TRBJ1-2,TGTGCCAGCAGTTACACGGCAGGGGGATTTGGCTACACCTTC,CASSYTAGGFGYTF
once,TRBV7-2,TRBD1,TRBJ1-1,TGTGCCAGCAGCTTCGACAGGGTCGCTGAAGCTTTCTTT,CASSFDRVAEAFF
NA,TRBV10-1,TRBD1,TRBJ2-7,TGCGCCAGCAGTCAACCAGGGACAGCCGAGCAGTACTTC,CASSQPGTAEQYF
NA,TRBV6-5,TRBD1,TRBJ1-6,TGTGCCAGCGGCAGACAGGGGGCATCTTCACCCCTCCACTTT,CASGRQGASSPLHF